This paragraph reports one TCR beta chain. Its antigen remains unidentified. The sample belongs to a study of cytomegalovirus exposure and HLA in healthy donors. The PCR used 60 Vbeta and 13 Jbeta primers. This table comes from immunoSEQ multiplex PCR, and its TCRdb copy is limited to in-frame clones, with some not included. The repertoire holds over 100,000 clones, around 9% seen once, with under 5.5% in the top ten. Trimming removed 2 bases from V and 7 bases from J, with 11 bases in between. The CDR3 runs 14 residues. Per the germline V gene, CDR1 is MNHEY and CDR2 is SMNVEV (reference sequence). The donors comprised healthy bone marrow donors. Findings and limits, study-wide: TCR beta chains numbering some 150 were designated cytomegalovirus-associated. Upon later analysis, TCR association rates were observed to vary by HLA locus, being highest for DRB1 and lowest for HLA-C. Per a prior analysis, the majority of TCR beta V segments were productive roughly 90% or roughly 30% of the time.

The material sequenced was PBMCs. This clonotype was sampled from a man aged 40-49 years in good health and CMV-seronegative. The chain carries TRBV27 and TRBJ2-2; D might be TRBD2 (6 bases). CDR3 in amino acids: CASSLGTEHGELFF. The CDR3, as DNA: TGTGCCAGCAGTTTAGGGACTGAGCACGGGGAGCTGTTTTTT.